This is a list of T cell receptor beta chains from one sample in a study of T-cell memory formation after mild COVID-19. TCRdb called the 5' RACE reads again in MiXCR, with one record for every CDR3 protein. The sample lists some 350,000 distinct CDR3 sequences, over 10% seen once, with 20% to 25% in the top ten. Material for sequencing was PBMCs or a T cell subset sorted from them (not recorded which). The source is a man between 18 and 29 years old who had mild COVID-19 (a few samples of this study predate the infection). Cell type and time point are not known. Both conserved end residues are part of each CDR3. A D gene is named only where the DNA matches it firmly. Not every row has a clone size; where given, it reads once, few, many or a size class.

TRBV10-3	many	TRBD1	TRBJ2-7	CAIRGQGATYEQYF	TGTGCCATCAGAGGACAGGGGGCCACCTACGAGCAGTACTTC
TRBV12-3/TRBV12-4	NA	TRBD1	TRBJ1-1	CASSPRQGYTEAFF	TGTGCCAGCAGTCCACGACAGGGATACACTGAAGCTTTCTTT
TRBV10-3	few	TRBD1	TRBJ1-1	CAISGVRDSKSEAFF	TGTGCCATCAGTGGAGTAAGGGACAGTAAATCTGAAGCTTTCTTT
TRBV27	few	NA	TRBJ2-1	CASSHRDNEQFF	TGTGCCAGCAGTCACAGGGACAATGAGCAGTTCTTC
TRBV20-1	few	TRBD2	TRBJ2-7	CSAPNRGGNNEQYF	TGCAGTGCTCCGAATCGGGGGGGAAACAACGAGCAGTACTTC
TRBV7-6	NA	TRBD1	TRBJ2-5	CASSFRTGQETQYF	TGTGCCAGCAGCTTCAGGACAGGCCAAGAGACCCAGTACTTC
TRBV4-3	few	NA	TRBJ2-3	CASSQVKGTYTDTQYF	TGCGCCAGCAGCCAAGTTAAAGGGACTTACACAGATACGCAGTATTTT
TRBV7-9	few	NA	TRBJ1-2	CASSLLGQTYYGYTF	TGTGCCAGCAGCTTACTGGGCCAGACCTACTATGGCTACACCTTC
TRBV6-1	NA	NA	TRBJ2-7	CASRTPGLNVLEQYF	TGTGCCAGCAGGACCCCGGGACTGAACGTCCTCGAGCAGTACTTC
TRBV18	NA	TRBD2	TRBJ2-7	CASSPGGEPSYEQYF	TGTGCCAGCTCACCCGGGGGGGAACCATCCTACGAGCAGTACTTC
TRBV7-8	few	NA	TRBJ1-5	CASSSGGRINQPQHF	TGTGCCAGCAGCTCAGGCGGGCGGATCAATCAGCCCCAGCATTTT
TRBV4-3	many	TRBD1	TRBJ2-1	CASSQEGQGWDEQFF	TGCGCCAGCAGCCAAGAGGGACAGGGGTGGGATGAGCAGTTCTTC
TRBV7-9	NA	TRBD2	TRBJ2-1	CASSLSSGGGEQFF	TGTGCCAGCAGCTTATCTAGCGGGGGCGGTGAGCAGTTCTTC
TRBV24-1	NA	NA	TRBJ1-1	CATSDLELNTEAFF	TGTGCCACCAGTGATTTGGAGTTGAACACTGAAGCTTTCTTT
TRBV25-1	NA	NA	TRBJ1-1	CASSLLLYTEAFF	TGTGCCAGCAGTTTGCTTTTATACACTGAAGCTTTCTTT
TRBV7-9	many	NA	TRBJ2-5	CASSPRELQETQYF	TGTGCCAGCAGTCCGAGAGAGTTACAAGAGACCCAGTACTTC
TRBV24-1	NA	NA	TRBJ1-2	CATSDEGIYGYTF	TGTGCCACCAGTGATGAGGGGATCTATGGCTACACCTTC
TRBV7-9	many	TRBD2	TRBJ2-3	CASSLRGGTDTQYF	TGTGCCAGCAGTTTGCGGGGGGGCACAGATACGCAGTATTTT
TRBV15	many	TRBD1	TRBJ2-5	CATSSGQGRGETQYF	TGTGCCACCAGCAGCGGACAGGGTAGGGGAGAGACCCAGTACTTC
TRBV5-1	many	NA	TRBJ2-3	CASSLLDVSDTQYF	TGCGCCAGCAGTCTCTTGGATGTCTCAGATACGCAGTATTTT
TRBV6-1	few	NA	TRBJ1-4	CASRPGTTLTTNEKLFF	TGTGCCAGCAGGCCCGGGACTACACTAACAACTAATGAAAAACTGTTTTTT
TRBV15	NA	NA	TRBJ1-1	CATSRGVIRELNAEAFF	TGTGCCACCAGCAGAGGGGTTATTAGGGAGTTAAACGCTGAAGCTTTCTTT
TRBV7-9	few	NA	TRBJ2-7	CASSSLSREQYF	TGTGCCAGCAGCTCCCTGTCCCGCGAGCAGTACTTC
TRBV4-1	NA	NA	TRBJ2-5	CASSRSLQTGGETQYF	TGCGCCAGCAGCCGATCACTACAGACCGGCGGGGAGACCCAGTACTTC
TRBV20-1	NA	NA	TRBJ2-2	CSAGRTNTGELFF	TGCAGTGCTGGACGGACCAACACCGGGGAGCTGTTTTTT